This TCR beta chain is from a study of human T cells and chemical hapten exposure. TCRdb re-analysed the RACE reads in MiXCR, keeping a single row per CDR3 protein. The repertoire includes roughly 120,000 distinct CDR3 sequences, roughly 9.5% of them detected once, and around 1.7% sits in the top ten. Points from the study as a whole: DPC sensitization produced no change in TCRs with frequency above 1 in 1000.

This clonotype was recorded a few times. Its target is not known. Germline V gene lookup returns CDR1 SNHLY and CDR2 FYNNEI. This CDR3 is built from 13 residues. V lost 8 bases to trimming and J lost 2 bases, with 10 bases between them. The time point: healthy volunteer bleed at 2 weeks. Sequencing started from total RNA isolated from unfractionated whole blood. Input material: whole blood. This chain links TRBV2 with TRBJ2-1; D gene uncertain. The origin of this receptor is a male donor in good health. Some clones in this sample may be carry-over from other donors' samples. The CDR3 DNA is TGTGCCAGCGTGACCTCCACCTACAATGAGCAGTTCTTC. It specifies CASVTSTYNEQFF.